This T cell receptor (beta chain) was found in a study of cytomegalovirus exposure and HLA in healthy donors. The study, taken as a whole, reports: A classifier reportedly called cytomegalovirus status with high sensitivity and specificity. Several V segments, TRBV6-2 and TRBV6-3 among them, could not be told apart and were dropped.

Amplification used 60 Vbeta primers and 13 Jbeta primers. TCRdb's copy holds only in-frame clones and misses some; the assay was immunoSEQ multiplex PCR. The table lists roughly 170,000 clones, over 70% of them singletons. There are 12 residues in the CDR3. V lost 1 base and J 6 bases, leaving 6 bases between the germline ends. From germline, CDR1 is MGHRA and CDR2 YSYEKL. Concerning this clone: Its target is unknown.

The sequence was collected from a woman in her 30s in good health and CMV-seropositive. The sequenced material came from PBMCs. This chain links TRBV4-1 with TRBJ1-1; D perhaps matches TRBD1 (5 bases). CDR3 in DNA: TGCGCCAGCAGCCAAGGGGGGGCTGAAGCTTTCTTT. Amino acids: CASSQGGAEAFF.